The 17 T cell receptor beta chains below come from one sample, sequenced in a study of cytomegalovirus exposure and HLA in healthy donors. Vbeta (60) and Jbeta (13) primers were used in the PCR. Clones were sequenced by immunoSEQ multiplex PCR, and TCRdb holds only the in-frame ones, with some missing. The table includes some 110,000 clones, roughly 82% detected once. Sequencing was carried out using PBMCs. These receptors originate from a woman aged 60-70 years in good health and CMV-seropositive.

This sequence joins TRBV2 and TRBJ2-7; no clear D. Trimming cost V 3 bases and J 2 bases, with 11 bases left between them. The length of the CDR3 is 14 residues. The germline gives CDR1 SNHLY, CDR2 FYNNEI. CDR3 DNA sequence: TGTGCCAGCAGTGACTGGCGGCCCGCCTACGAGCAGTACTTC. Encoded protein: CASSDWRPAYEQYF. Full variable domain (rest looked up from reference TRBV2 and TRBJ2-7): EPEVTQTPSHQVTQMGQEVILRCVPISNHLYFYWYRQILGQKVEFLVSFYNNEISEKSEIFDDQFSVERPDGSNFTLKIRSTKLEDSAMYFCASSDWRPAYEQYFGPGTRLTVT.

The rearrangement links TRBV6-4 to TRBJ1-1; 7 bases match TRBD1. The CDR3 totals 13 residues. The V and J ends lost 5 bases and 3 bases, in that order; junction bases with no gene match: 3. Germline CDR1 MRHNA, CDR2 SNTAGT. The CDR3 DNA is TGTGCCAGCAGTCAGGGGGATTACACTGAAGCTTTCTTT. Its protein is CASSQGDYTEAFF.

The V and J genes are TRBV9 and TRBJ2-5; D ambiguous. CDR1 is SGDLS, CDR2 YYNGEE, per germline. The CDR3 spans 14 residues. V was cut by 0 bases and J by 2 bases, with 8 bases left in between. The CDR3 spells CASSVGPGQETQYF. In DNA form, the CDR3 reads TGTGCCAGCAGCGTAGGCCCAGGTCAAGAGACCCAGTACTTC.

J is TRBJ2-6 and V is TRBV5-5; D is possibly TRBD1 (5 bases). Germline loops: CDR1 SGHKS, CDR2 YYEKEE (reference sequence). Trimming removed 1 base at V and 0 bases at J, with 11 bases between. This CDR3 contains 17 residues. Here the CDR3 DNA reads TGTGCCAGCAGCTTGAACAGACAGAGCTCTGGGGCCAACGTCCTGACTTTC. Protein sequence: CASSLNRQSSGANVLTF.

The V call is TRBV7-9, the J call TRBJ2-5; D call uncertain. Trimming took off 3 bases at V and 2 bases at J, with 13 bases between the two ends. CDR3 length: 15 residues. CDR1 and CDR2 (germline): SEHNR, FQNEAQ (reference sequence). The CDR3: CASSFLGTIQETQYF. The CDR3 nucleotides read TGTGCCAGCAGCTTCCTCGGTACCATACAAGAGACCCAGTACTTC.

J is TRBJ1-1 and V is TRBV7-6; D perhaps matches TRBD1 (5 bases). The CDR3 loop spans 14 amino acids. CDR1 is SGHVS and CDR2 is FNYEAQ in the germline V gene. V dropped 5 bases and J dropped 3 bases, with 13 bases sitting between them. The CDR3 DNA is TGTGCCAGCAGCGTTAGGGCGGGGGACACTGAAGCTTTCTTT. This encodes CASSVRAGDTEAFF. Variable domain in full (rest from reference TRBV7-6 and TRBJ1-1): GAGVSQSPRYKVTKRGQDVALRCDPISGHVSLYWYRQALGQGPEFLTYFNYEAQQDKSGLPNDRFSAERPEGSISTLTIQRTEQRDSAMYRCASSVRAGDTEAFFGQGTRLTVV.

This clone was seen only a few times. This sequence joins TRBV4-3 and TRBJ2-3; 10 bases agree with TRBD2. The CDR3 has 17 residues. J gave up 2 bases and V 3 bases, and 8 bases lay outside the gene matches. CDR1 and CDR2 (germline): LGHNA, YSLEER. CDR3 in amino acids: CASSQEPSGSPTDTQYF. In nucleotides, the CDR3 is TGCGCCAGCAGCCAGGAACCTAGCGGGAGTCCCACAGATACGCAGTATTTT.

J is TRBJ1-1 and V is TRBV5-1, with D tentatively TRBD1 (5 bases). Looked up from germline, CDR1 is SGHRS and CDR2 is YFSETQ. This CDR3 contains 17 residues. V lost 5 bases and J lost 0, with 20 bases in between. Written as DNA, the CDR3 is TGCGCCAGCAGTTGGGGTCCCCACAGGAGTTTGAACACTGAAGCTTTCTTT. This sequence encodes CASSWGPHRSLNTEAFF.

The V and J genes are TRBV7-2 and TRBJ1-6, with a possible D match to TRBD1 (6 bases). V was pared by 1 base and J by 7 bases, with 11 bases between. From germline, CDR1 is SGHTA and CDR2 FQGNSA. The CDR3 has 15 residues. The CDR3 loop reads CASSLGGRGNSPLHF. Written as DNA, the CDR3 is TGTGCCAGCAGCTTAGGTGGGAGGGGGAATTCACCCCTCCACTTT.

This sequence joins TRBV13 and TRBJ1-2; TRBD1 matches at 7 bases. Germline V gene lookup returns CDR1 PRHDT and CDR2 FYEKMQ (reference sequence). V trimming: 5 bases; J trimming: 2 bases; junction bases outside the gene matches: 11. There are 16 residues in the CDR3. CDR3 sequence: CASSPRPGQTNYGYTF. The CDR3 DNA reads as TGTGCCAGCAGCCCCCGGCCGGGACAGACAAACTATGGCTACACCTTC.

Here the CDR3 reads CASSIRRTGANVLTF. CDR3 nucleotide sequence: TGTGCCAGTAGTATCCGGAGAACCGGGGCCAACGTCCTGACTTTC. The chain has TRBV19 and TRBJ2-6; unclear D gene. CDR1 and CDR2 (germline): LNHDA, SQIVND (reference sequence). The CDR3 contains 15 residues. V was cut by 3 bases and J by 4 bases, with 10 bases left in between.

The rearrangement joins TRBV6-1 to TRBJ2-5, with TRBD1 matching 9 bases. J lost 2 bases, V lost 6 bases, and 7 bases had no gene match. Germline lookup yields CDR1 MNHNS and CDR2 SASEGT. The CDR3 extends over 15 amino acids. This CDR3 reads CASSRYRGHQETQYF. The DNA of the CDR3 is TGTGCCAGCAGCAGATACAGGGGGCATCAAGAGACCCAGTACTTC.

This clone was recorded only once. This chain uses TRBV7-2 with TRBJ2-2; 8 bases are shared with TRBD1. J gave up 5 bases and V 8 bases, and 19 bases lay outside the gene matches. This CDR3 has 18 amino acids. Germline assignment: CDR1 SGHTA and CDR2 FQGNSA. CDR3 amino acids: CASPFYPQPDRETGELFF. The CDR3 coding sequence is TGTGCCAGCCCGTTTTACCCCCAACCGGACAGGGAGACCGGGGAGCTGTTTTTT.

Only one count was recorded for this clone. V gene TRBV7-9 combines with J gene TRBJ1-2; D might be TRBD1 (5 bases). Trimming stripped 0 bases from V and 3 bases from J, with 5 bases between. Germline V CDR1 and CDR2: SEHNR, FQNEAQ (reference sequence). The CDR3 is 13 amino acids. CDR3 sequence: CASSLAGDYGYTF. The CDR3 DNA reads as TGTGCCAGCAGCTTAGCAGGGGACTATGGCTACACCTTC.

The chain joins TRBV7-9 to TRBJ2-7; TRBD2 is a possible D gene (6 bases). Per the germline V gene, CDR1 is SEHNR and CDR2 is FQNEAQ (reference sequence). Trimming pared 2 bases from V and 0 bases from J, leaving 11 bases between. The CDR3 runs 15 residues. CDR3: CASSLLAGSSYEQYF. As DNA, the CDR3 is TGTGCCAGCAGCTTACTGGCGGGGTCCTCCTACGAGCAGTACTTC.

The V and J genes are TRBV5-1 and TRBJ2-7, with D perhaps matching TRBD1 (8 bases). The CDR3 is made up of 15 amino acids. Germline V CDR1 and CDR2: SGHRS, YFSETQ. Trimming took 5 bases from V and 4 from J, leaving 19 bases between them. Here the CDR3 reads CASSLTTGGGYEQYF. CDR3 nucleotide sequence: TGCGCCAGCAGTCTAACTACAGGGGGGGGGTACGAGCAGTACTTC.

The chain employs TRBV5-6 and TRBJ1-1; no firm D call. Germline CDR1 reads SGHDT; CDR2 reads YYEEEE. V was clipped by 1 base and J by 12 bases, with 13 bases between them. The CDR3 loop spans 12 amino acids. As DNA, the CDR3 is TGTGCCAGCAGCTTGACTTCCTCGTCGACTTTCTTT. This encodes CASSLTSSSTFF. Full variable domain (outside the CDR3, taken from reference TRBV5-6 and TRBJ1-1): DAGVTQSPTHLIKTRGQQVTLRCSPKSGHDTVSWYQQALGQGPQFIFQYYEEEERQRGNFPDRFSGHQFPNYSSELNVNALLLGDSALYLCASSLTSSSTFFGQGTRLTVV.